A single sample gave rise to the 2 T cell receptor beta chains below, sequenced in a study of T cell changes during pregnancy in multiple sclerosis. The assay was immunoSEQ multiplex PCR, and TCRdb's table has in-frame clones only and misses some. The table lists more than 45,000 clones, 94% of them singletons. The specimen comprised CD4+ T cells from peripheral blood mononuclear cells, sampled in the first trimester of pregnancy. The receptors shown here come from a female donor with multiple sclerosis, enrolled in a pregnancy study.

This clone came up a few times. The chain links TRBV27 to TRBJ2-1, with TRBD2 identical over 7 bases. This CDR3 has 15 residues. After removal of 5 bases from V and 8 bases from J, the junction contained 12 bases not matched to a gene. The V gene's germline CDR1 is MNHEY and CDR2 SMNVEV (reference sequence). CDR3 DNA sequence: TGTGCCAGCAGTACGCGATTGGCGGGGGACTATGAGCAGTTCTTC. Its translation is CASSTRLAGDYEQFF.

The chain carries TRBV19 and TRBJ2-7; 8 bases map to TRBD1. This CDR3 has 15 amino acids. Germline trimming cut 4 bases from V and 4 bases from J; bases unmatched to any gene: 9. Germline V CDR1 and CDR2: LNHDA, SQIVND (reference sequence). CDR3 in amino acids: CASSTGTGSVYEQYF. In DNA form, the CDR3 reads TGTGCCAGTAGTACCGGGACAGGATCCGTTTACGAGCAGTACTTC. The complete variable domain, with remaining parts taken from reference TRBV19 and TRBJ2-7, reads DGGITQSPKYLFRKEGQNVTLSCEQNLNHDAMYWYRQDPGQGLRLIYYSQIVNDFQKGDIAEGYSVSREKKESFPLTVTSAQKNPTAFYLCASSTGTGSVYEQYFGPGTRLTVT.